This TCR beta chain was captured by sequencing in a study of OX40 agonist ivuxolimab in advanced cancers. The CDR3 runs to 12 residues. Per germline, CDR1 SGHVS and CDR2 FQNEAQ. V lost 0 bases and J 5 bases, leaving 5 bases between the germline ends. Using immunoSEQ multiplex PCR, the repertoire was profiled, and TCRdb retains in-frame clones only, with some absent. The data hold about 130,000 clones, with 90% observed a single time. This chain links TRBV7-8 with TRBJ2-7; tentative D call: TRBD2 (5 bases). This TCR was sampled from an adult with an advanced solid tumor such as melanoma, head and neck, liver or kidney cancer. The specimen comprised CD4+ or CD8+ T cells sorted from blood, sampled in a trial of the OX40 agonist ivuxolimab. The CDR3 sequence is CASSLAGDEQYF. The CDR3 DNA reads TGTGCCAGCAGCTTAGCCGGGGACGAGCAGTACTTC.